This T cell receptor beta chain stems from a study of OX40 agonist ivuxolimab in advanced cancers. With regard to this clone: What it recognizes is unknown.

Notes on the study in general: Doses of 0.1 to 3.0 mg/kg were accompanied by clonal expansion of CD4+ and CD8+ blood T cells by week 6. Relative to CD4+ cells, CD8+ T cells on average had more expanded clones.

Generated by immunoSEQ multiplex PCR, the TCRdb table keeps only in-frame clones and is missing some. This sample has about 61,000 clones; roughly 86% occur once, and the top ten carry roughly 1.1%. The CDR3 is made up of 14 amino acids. V was trimmed by 2 bases and J by 2 bases, leaving 7 bases between them. The germline gives CDR1 SGDLS, CDR2 YYNGEE. The V gene is TRBV9, the J gene TRBJ2-2, with D tentatively TRBD1 (5 bases). The source was CD4+ or CD8+ T cells sorted from blood, collected in a trial of the OX40 agonist ivuxolimab. The sequence came from an adult with an advanced solid tumor such as melanoma, head and neck, liver or kidney cancer. This chain's CDR3 is CASSVRVNTGELFF. In DNA form, the CDR3 reads TGTGCCAGCAGCGTCAGGGTTAACACCGGGGAGCTGTTTTTT.